One sample yielded the 17 T cell receptor beta chains listed below, sequenced in a study of blood T cells in healthy people across ages. Together with a sample-barcoded 5' primer, a J-beta primer mix was included in a second PCR lasting about 7 to 11 cycles. TCRdb fed the 5' RACE reads into MiXCR, producing one record per CDR3 protein. The repertoire holds about 1.1 million distinct CDR3 sequences, around two fifths seen once, with under 15% in the top ten. The sample comprised blood. The receptors derive from a man aged 18-30 years in good health.

This clonotype was observed a few times. At one of its ends the junction is not consistent with the germline gene, which may arise from a read error. This chain connects TRBV12-3 or TRBV12-4 to TRBJ1-2; D gene ambiguous. This CDR3 has 13 residues. CDR3 loop: CAGSWTKLYGYTF. CDR3 coding DNA: TGTGCCGGCAGTTGGACCAAACTCTATGGCTACACCTTC.

This clonotype was observed a few times. This chain connects TRBV5-8 to TRBJ1-1; D is ambiguous. CDR1 and CDR2 (germline): SGHTS, YDEGEE. The CDR3 is 14 residues long. The germline V and J ends were trimmed by 1 base and 1 base, with 8 bases remaining between them. The CDR3 here is CASSLHGGNTEAFF. CDR3 coding DNA: TGTGCCAGCAGCTTGCATGGAGGGAACACTGAAGCTTTCTTT. The full variable domain, its missing parts supplied by reference TRBV5-8 and TRBJ1-1, is EAGVTQSPTHLIKTRGQQATLRCSPISGHTSVYWYQQALGLGLQFLLWYDEGEERNRGNFPPRFSGRQFPNYSSELNVNALELEDSALYLCASSLHGGNTEAFFGQGTRLTVV.

This clonotype was observed once. V and J are TRBV20-1 and TRBJ2-7, with 10 nucleotides matching TRBD1. The CDR3 spans 15 residues. Germline CDR1 DFQATT, CDR2 SNEGSKA (reference sequence). Trimming at V came to 5 bases and at J to 3 bases, leaving 10 bases not matched to a gene. For the CDR3, the DNA is TGCAGTGCTTTTACGCCGGGACAGGGGCTCTACGAGCAGTACTTC. Amino acid sequence: CSAFTPGQGLYEQYF.

This clonotype occurred a few times. The V call is TRBV4-3, the J call TRBJ1-2; no clear D. This CDR3 has 15 residues. V was clipped by 0 bases and J by 9 bases, with 17 bases between them. Germline assignment: CDR1 LGHNA and CDR2 YSLEER. The CDR3 loop is CASSQDLAQSRSYTF. The CDR3 nucleotides are TGCGCCAGCAGCCAAGATCTTGCACAGTCCAGAAGCTACACCTTC.

This clonotype was seen a few times. This chain joins TRBV12-5 and TRBJ2-2; the D is unclear. The length of the CDR3 is 11 residues. V was trimmed by 2 bases and J by 5 bases, leaving 0 bases between them. Germline V gives CDR1 LGHNT, CDR2 FRNRAP. CDR3 sequence (DNA): TGTGCTAGTGGTTTGACCGGGGAGCTGTTTTTT. Encoded protein: CASGLTGELFF.

The rearrangement uses TRBV24-1 and TRBJ1-1; D is unresolved. Germline CDR1 KGHDR, CDR2 SFDVKD. The CDR3 has 11 residues. Trimming stripped 6 bases from V and 2 bases from J, with 3 bases between. In nucleotides, the CDR3 is TGTGCCACCAGTACTAACACTGAAGCTTTCTTT. Translated: CATSTNTEAFF.

The V call is TRBV2, the J call TRBJ2-3; D might be TRBD1 (5 bases). Germline V gives CDR1 SNHLY, CDR2 FYNNEI. The V end was cut by 3 bases, the J end by 0 bases, with 13 bases between. This CDR3 is 16 amino acids long. For the CDR3, the DNA is TGTGCCAGCAGTGACAGGGCGACTTCTAGCACAGATACGCAGTATTTT. It specifies CASSDRATSSTDTQYF.

This clonotype was observed a few times. The J gene is TRBJ1-2, the V gene TRBV29-1; D gene unclear. Germline-derived CDR1 and CDR2 are SQVTM and ANQGSEA. Trimming took 7 bases from V and 8 from J, leaving 14 bases between them. The CDR3 runs to 11 residues. DNA of the CDR3: TGCAGCGACTCAGGAGTGGGGGGCTACACCTTC. Its translation: CSDSGVGGYTF.

The sample holds a few counts of this clonotype. The genes are TRBV27 and TRBJ2-1, with 14 bases aligning to TRBD2. CDR1 and CDR2 from the germline V gene are MNHEY and SMNVEV (reference sequence). V dropped 4 bases and J dropped 10; count of bases not matched to a gene: 9. The CDR3 loop spans 16 amino acids. CDR3 residues: CASSSRLAGGLVEQFF. The DNA for the CDR3 is TGTGCCAGCAGTTCCCGACTAGCGGGGGGGCTGGTCGAGCAGTTCTTC.

A few counts support this clonotype. The rearrangement uses TRBV4-3 and TRBJ1-1; D not resolved. This CDR3 is 15 amino acids long. V was pared by 0 bases and J by 5 bases, with 13 bases between. Germline V CDR1 and CDR2: LGHNA, YSLEER. The CDR3 reads CASSQDFGFETEAFF. CDR3 in DNA: TGCGCCAGCAGCCAAGATTTCGGGTTTGAGACTGAAGCTTTCTTT.

This clonotype has only a few counts. CDR3 protein: CASGSLSPRVNGYTF. In nucleotides, the CDR3 is TGTGCCAGCGGATCCCTATCACCCAGGGTAAATGGCTACACCTTC. The rearrangement links TRBV6-5 to TRBJ1-2, with D possibly TRBD1 on 5 matching bases. Germline loops: CDR1 MNHEY, CDR2 SVGAGI. Trimming removed 8 bases at V and 6 bases at J, with 22 bases between. The CDR3 totals 15 residues.

The J gene is TRBJ2-2, the V gene TRBV20-1; D possibly corresponds to TRBD1 (5 bases). V was trimmed by 6 bases and J by 4 bases, leaving 12 bases between them. The CDR3 has 13 residues. Germline V gene lookup returns CDR1 DFQATT and CDR2 SNEGSKA (reference sequence). CDR3 loop: CSASRQSTGELFF. The DNA for the CDR3 is TGCAGTGCATCCCGACAGAGCACCGGGGAGCTGTTTTTT.

The chain uses TRBV5-1 and TRBJ2-3, with D possibly called TRBD1 or TRBD2 (6 bases each). Germline V CDR1 and CDR2: SGHRS, YFSETQ. V lost 3 bases to trimming and J lost 6 bases, with 14 bases between them. CDR3 length: 14 amino acids. CDR3: CASSSLGGQDTQYF. DNA for the CDR3: TGCGCCAGCAGCTCGCTGGGGGGCCAGGATACGCAGTATTTT.

This rearrangement joins TRBV3-1 to TRBJ2-7; no clear D. Germline-derived CDR1 and CDR2 are LGHDT and YNNKEL (reference sequence). This CDR3 region has 16 residues. The V and J ends lost 1 base and 3 bases respectively, with 16 bases between them. CDR3 coding DNA: TGTGCCAGCAGCCAAGGGCGGATGACAAACGACTACGAGCAGTACTTC. Encoded protein: CASSQGRMTNDYEQYF.

This clonotype was detected a few times. This sequence joins TRBV20-1 and TRBJ2-5, with D uncertain. The CDR3 sequence is 13 residues long. Deletions cut 0 bases from V and 5 bases from J, with 10 bases between. Germline assignment: CDR1 DFQATT and CDR2 SNEGSKA (reference sequence). The CDR3 nucleotides read TGCAGTGCTAGAGATCCAGAGAGGGAGACCCAGTACTTC. This gives the protein CSARDPERETQYF.

The gene calls are TRBV20-1 and TRBJ2-5; unclear D gene. Per germline, CDR1 DFQATT and CDR2 SNEGSKA (reference sequence). The V and J ends lost 2 bases and 2 bases respectively, with 6 bases between them. This CDR3 is built from 12 residues. As DNA, the CDR3 is TGCAGTGCTAGACCGCAGCAAGAGACCCAGTACTTC. Translation gives CSARPQQETQYF.

This clonotype was counted between two and nine times. This chain uses TRBV7-3 with TRBJ2-1; the D gene is possibly TRBD1 (5 bases). Germline V CDR1 and CDR2: SGHTA, FQGTGA. Trimming left V 2 bases short and J 4 bases short, with 12 bases between. The CDR3 totals 15 residues. CDR3 coding DNA: TGTGCCAGCAGCTTATTGGGGCAGGATTACAATGAGCAGTTCTTC. Amino acids: CASSLLGQDYNEQFF. Full variable domain (outside the CDR3, taken from reference TRBV7-3 and TRBJ2-1): GAGVSQTPSNKVTEKGKYVELRCDPISGHTALYWYRQSLGQGPEFLIYFQGTGAADDSGLPNDRFFAVRPEGSVSTLKIQRTERGDSAVYLCASSLLGQDYNEQFFGPGTRLTVL.